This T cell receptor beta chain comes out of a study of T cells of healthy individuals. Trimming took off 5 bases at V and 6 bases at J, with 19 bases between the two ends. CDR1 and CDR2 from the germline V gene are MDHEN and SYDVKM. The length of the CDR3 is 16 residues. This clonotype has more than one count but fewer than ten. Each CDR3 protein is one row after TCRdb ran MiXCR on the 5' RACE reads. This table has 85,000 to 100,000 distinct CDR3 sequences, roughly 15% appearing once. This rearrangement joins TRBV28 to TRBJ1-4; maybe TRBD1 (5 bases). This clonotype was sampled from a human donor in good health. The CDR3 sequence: CASSPIDGLGDEKLFF. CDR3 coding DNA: TGTGCCAGCAGTCCCATAGACGGATTAGGGGATGAAAAACTGTTTTTT.